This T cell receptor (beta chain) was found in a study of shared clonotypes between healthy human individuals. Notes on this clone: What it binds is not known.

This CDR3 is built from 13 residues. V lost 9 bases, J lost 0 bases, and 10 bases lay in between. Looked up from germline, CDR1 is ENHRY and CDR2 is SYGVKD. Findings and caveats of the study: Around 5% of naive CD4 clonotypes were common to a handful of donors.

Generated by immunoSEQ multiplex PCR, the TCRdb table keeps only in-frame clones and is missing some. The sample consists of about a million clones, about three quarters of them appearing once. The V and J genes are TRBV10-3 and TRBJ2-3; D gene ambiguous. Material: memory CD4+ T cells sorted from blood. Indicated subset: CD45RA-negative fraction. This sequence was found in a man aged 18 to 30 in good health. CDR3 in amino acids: CAIRTTSTDTQYF. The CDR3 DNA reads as TGTGCCATTCGGACCACCAGCACAGATACGCAGTATTTT.